Following are 6 T cell receptor beta chains from one sample sequenced in a study of beta chain features in type 1 diabetes. These receptors' antigens are unknown. The authors reverse transcribed all of the isolated RNA, so sequencing captured expressed TCRB transcripts. Assay used: immunoSEQ multiplex PCR; TCRdb lists only in-frame clones, some missing. Of around 310,000 clones in the sample, 13% were seen once. General study results and limits: Researchers report that Type 1 diabetes patients had moderately but significantly shorter TCRB CDR3s across all four CD4+ subsets.

Sequenced input: naive CD4+ T cells from blood. Receptors originate from a woman between 18 and 29 years old with type 1 diabetes.

This clone occurred a few times. This chain links TRBV28 with TRBJ2-4; 10 nucleotides align to TRBD2. J gave up 3 bases and V 6 bases, and 5 bases lay outside the gene matches. CDR1 is MDHEN and CDR2 is SYDVKM in the germline V gene. The CDR3 contains 15 residues. Here the CDR3 reads CASSKAGGVKNIQYF. The CDR3 coding sequence is TGTGCCAGCAGCAAAGCGGGAGGGGTCAAAAACATTCAGTACTTC. Complete variable domain (other parts from reference TRBV28 and TRBJ2-4): DVKVTQSSRYLVKRTGEKVFLECVQDMDHENMFWYRQDPGLGLRLIYFSYDVKMKEKGDIPEGYSVSREKKERFSLILESASTNQTSMYLCASSKAGGVKNIQYFGAGTRLSVL.

The CDR3 DNA reads TGTGCCAGCAGTGCGACAGGCACAGATACGCAGTATTTT. As protein: CASSATGTDTQYF. The chain links TRBV25-1 to TRBJ2-3; possible D gene TRBD1, 5 bases. V gave up 4 bases and J gave up 1 base, with 6 bases separating them. The CDR3 is 13 residues long. Germline CDR1 reads MGHDK; CDR2 reads SYGVNS.

Many counts were recorded for this clone. The rearrangement joins TRBV29-1 to TRBJ1-5, with D perhaps matching TRBD1 (5 bases). Trimming left V 6 bases short and J 5 bases short, with 8 bases between. The germline CDR1 and CDR2 sequences are SQVTM and ANQGSEA. The length of the CDR3 is 11 residues. For the CDR3, the DNA is TGCAGCGTGGGGCTGGATCAGCCCCAGCATTTT. This gives the protein CSVGLDQPQHF.

The J gene is TRBJ2-1, the V gene TRBV5-1; 9 bases map to TRBD2. With V trimmed by 1 base and J by 4 bases, 6 bases remained unmatched. Germline-derived CDR1 and CDR2 are SGHRS and YFSETQ. The CDR3 is made up of 16 amino acids. In nucleotides, the CDR3 is TGCGCCAGCAGCTTGAGATCCAGCGGGAGGTACAATGAGCAGTTCTTC. Translation: CASSLRSSGRYNEQFF. The full variable domain, with the rest looked up from reference TRBV5-1 and TRBJ2-1, is KAGVTQTPRYLIKTRGQQVTLSCSPISGHRSVSWYQQTPGQGLQFLFEYFSETQRNKGNFPGRFSGRQFSNSRSEMNVSTLELGDSALYLCASSLRSSGRYNEQFFGPGTRLTVL.

In its sample, this clone was seen a few times. The rearrangement joins TRBV4-1 to TRBJ1-5; D call uncertain. The CDR3 totals 15 residues. Germline values: CDR1 MGHRA, CDR2 YSYEKL. The germline V and J ends were trimmed by 0 bases and 4 bases, with 10 bases remaining between them. The CDR3 protein is CASSQDGGRNQPQHF. The CDR3 region has the DNA TGCGCCAGCAGCCAAGATGGCGGGAGGAATCAGCCCCAGCATTTT.

This chain joins TRBV11-2 and TRBJ2-1, with a possible D match to TRBD2 (6 bases). The germline gives CDR1 SGHAT, CDR2 FQNNGV. The CDR3 sequence is 14 residues long. The V end lost 5 bases, the J end lost 2 bases, and 10 bases lay between the germline ends. CDR3 protein: CASSSRLAYNEQFF. DNA for the CDR3: TGTGCCAGCAGCAGCCGACTAGCCTACAATGAGCAGTTCTTC.